This is a list of T cell receptor beta chains from one sample in a study of blood T cell repertoires in COVID-19. Libraries were prepared by immunoSEQ multiplex PCR; TCRdb keeps only in-frame clonotypes and omits some of them. The sample has 150,000 to 200,000 clones; over 80% are singletons. The specimen sequenced was peripheral blood. The receptors originated from a woman in her sixties or seventies with acute or convalescent COVID-19. CDR3s include the opening cysteine and the closing phenylalanine or tryptophan. A D gene is named only where the DNA matches it firmly. The size of a clone is reported for some rows only, either as once, few or many, or as a class for expanded clones.

clone_size: NA; d_call: NA; j_call: TRBJ1-2; v_call: TRBV7-6; cdr3_nt: TGTGCCAGCAGCTTAGTTAACAGGGACGGCTACACCTTC; cdr3_aa: CASSLVNRDGYTF
clone_size: NA; d_call: NA; j_call: TRBJ1-1; v_call: TRBV6-5; cdr3_nt: TGTGCCTCGAGACAGACCGTGAACACTGAAGCTTTCTTT; cdr3_aa: CASRQTVNTEAFF
clone_size: NA; d_call: NA; j_call: TRBJ2-7; v_call: TRBV9; cdr3_nt: TGTGCCAGCAGCCCCCGGGACAAAGCCTACGAGCAGTACTTC; cdr3_aa: CASSPRDKAYEQYF
clone_size: NA; d_call: NA; j_call: TRBJ1-5; v_call: TRBV15; cdr3_nt: TGTGCCACCAGCAGAGGTGACAGAACCAATCAGCCCCAGCATTTT; cdr3_aa: CATSRGDRTNQPQHF
clone_size: NA; d_call: TRBD1; j_call: TRBJ1-1; v_call: TRBV10-2; cdr3_nt: TGCGCCAGCAGGCGATGGGACAGGGAGGCTTTCTTT; cdr3_aa: CASRRWDREAFF
clone_size: few; d_call: TRBD1; j_call: TRBJ2-7; v_call: TRBV19; cdr3_nt: TGTGCCAGTAGTACAGGGACAGCTACGAGCAAGCAGTACTTC; cdr3_aa: CASSTGTATSKQYF
clone_size: NA; d_call: TRBD2; j_call: TRBJ2-1; v_call: TRBV28; cdr3_nt: TGTGCCAGCAGGCGACTAGCGGGGTACAATGAGCAGTTCTTC; cdr3_aa: CASRRLAGYNEQFF
clone_size: NA; d_call: TRBD1; j_call: TRBJ1-1; v_call: TRBV7-9; cdr3_nt: TGTGCCAGCAGCCCGGGACAGGGGGTGACCACTGAAGCTTTCTTT; cdr3_aa: CASSPGQGVTTEAFF
clone_size: few; d_call: NA; j_call: TRBJ2-7; v_call: TRBV14; cdr3_nt: TGTGCCAGCAGCCAAGATTTTGGCAGGGGATCATCCTACGAGCAGTACTTC; cdr3_aa: CASSQDFGRGSSYEQYF
clone_size: NA; d_call: NA; j_call: TRBJ1-2; v_call: TRBV2; cdr3_nt: TGTGCCAGCAGTGGAGGGAGGGAAATACGAGGCTACACCTTC; cdr3_aa: CASSGGREIRGYTF
clone_size: NA; d_call: TRBD2; j_call: TRBJ2-2; v_call: TRBV7-2; cdr3_nt: TGTGCCAGCAGCTTAGCTCTGACCGGGGGGGCGGGCACCGGGGAGCTGTTTTTT; cdr3_aa: CASSLALTGGAGTGELFF
clone_size: NA; d_call: NA; j_call: TRBJ1-1; v_call: TRBV5-1; cdr3_nt: TGCGCCAGCAGCTTGGCCGCAGGATCCGGCACTGAAGCTTTCTTT; cdr3_aa: CASSLAAGSGTEAFF
clone_size: once; d_call: NA; j_call: TRBJ1-5; v_call: TRBV10-3; cdr3_nt: TGTGCCATCAGTGAGTCACGGGGTAGCAATCAGCCCCAGCATTTT; cdr3_aa: CAISESRGSNQPQHF
clone_size: NA; d_call: NA; j_call: TRBJ1-6; v_call: TRBV7-2; cdr3_nt: TGTGCCAGCAGCTTAAAACAGGGTTATAATTCACCCCTCCACTTT; cdr3_aa: CASSLKQGYNSPLHF
clone_size: once; d_call: NA; j_call: TRBJ1-2; v_call: TRBV2; cdr3_nt: TGTGCCAGCAGGCCCGGCCAGGTTAACTATGGCTACACCTTC; cdr3_aa: CASRPGQVNYGYTF
clone_size: NA; d_call: TRBD1; j_call: TRBJ1-5; v_call: TRBV28; cdr3_nt: TGTGCCAGCAGCCGCGGACAGGGCGGTCAGCCCCAGCATTTT; cdr3_aa: CASSRGQGGQPQHF
clone_size: NA; d_call: TRBD1; j_call: TRBJ1-6; v_call: TRBV19; cdr3_nt: TGTGCCAGTAGTATTTCTATTCTCGGAAGGGGGCAAGGGGGTAATTCACCCCTCCACTTT; cdr3_aa: CASSISILGRGQGGNSPLHF
clone_size: once; d_call: NA; j_call: TRBJ2-2; v_call: TRBV19; cdr3_nt: TGTGCCAGTAGTGTCAGGGTAACCGGGGAGCTGTTTTTT; cdr3_aa: CASSVRVTGELFF
clone_size: NA; d_call: NA; j_call: TRBJ1-5; v_call: TRBV6-5; cdr3_nt: TGTGCCAGCAGTTACTCAGCGATTGGTCCCCAGCATTTT; cdr3_aa: CASSYSAIGPQHF
clone_size: NA; d_call: TRBD1; j_call: TRBJ2-1; v_call: TRBV3-1/TRBV3-2; cdr3_nt: TGTGCCAGCAGCCAAGTGGGACAGGGGTTGAATGAGCAGTTCTTC; cdr3_aa: CASSQVGQGLNEQFF
clone_size: few; d_call: TRBD1; j_call: TRBJ1-1; v_call: TRBV5-4; cdr3_nt: TGTGCCAGCAGCTTGCTGCAGGGGGCCCCCCTGAACACTGAAGCTTTCTTT; cdr3_aa: CASSLLQGAPLNTEAFF
clone_size: NA; d_call: TRBD2; j_call: TRBJ2-3; v_call: TRBV2; cdr3_nt: TGTGCCAGCAGGGCGGGACTAGCGGGCCCAGATACGCAGTATTTT; cdr3_aa: CASRAGLAGPDTQYF
clone_size: NA; d_call: TRBD1; j_call: TRBJ1-3; v_call: TRBV10-3; cdr3_nt: TGTGCCGCAAGGGACAGTGCATCTGGAAACACCATATATTTT; cdr3_aa: CAARDSASGNTIYF
clone_size: NA; d_call: NA; j_call: TRBJ2-5; v_call: TRBV5-1; cdr3_nt: TGCGCCAGCTTCCGGACTGATCAAGAGACCCAGTACTTC; cdr3_aa: CASFRTDQETQYF
clone_size: NA; d_call: TRBD2; j_call: TRBJ2-2; v_call: TRBV28; cdr3_nt: TGTGCCAGCAGTTTAGCGGGAGCTGTGACCGGGGAGCTGTTTTTT; cdr3_aa: CASSLAGAVTGELFF
clone_size: NA; d_call: TRBD2; j_call: TRBJ2-1; v_call: TRBV28; cdr3_nt: TGTGCCAGCAGCCCCTCTAGCGGGAGGGCCGGGGGCAATGAGCAGTTCTTC; cdr3_aa: CASSPSSGRAGGNEQFF
clone_size: once; d_call: NA; j_call: TRBJ2-3; v_call: TRBV28; cdr3_nt: TGTGCCAGCAGTCTGGGCTCCACAGATACGCAGTATTTT; cdr3_aa: CASSLGSTDTQYF
clone_size: NA; d_call: NA; j_call: TRBJ2-7; v_call: TRBV7-2; cdr3_nt: TGTGCCAGCAGCTTACAGCTTGGGACATACGAGCAGTACTTC; cdr3_aa: CASSLQLGTYEQYF
clone_size: NA; d_call: NA; j_call: TRBJ1-2; v_call: TRBV5-1; cdr3_nt: TGCGCCAGCAGCTTGGAGGGCAGCGGAAACTATGGCTACACCTTC; cdr3_aa: CASSLEGSGNYGYTF
clone_size: NA; d_call: NA; j_call: TRBJ2-6; v_call: TRBV6-6; cdr3_nt: TGTGCCAGCAGCCCCGCCGCGGTCGCTGGGGCCAACGTCCTGACTTTC; cdr3_aa: CASSPAAVAGANVLTF
clone_size: NA; d_call: NA; j_call: TRBJ1-1; v_call: TRBV9; cdr3_nt: TGTGCCAGCAGCCCGAGGGAAGGAAACACTGAAGCTTTCTTT; cdr3_aa: CASSPREGNTEAFF
clone_size: NA; d_call: TRBD1; j_call: TRBJ2-2; v_call: TRBV27; cdr3_nt: TGTGTTACCCGGGGACAGCTGAACACCGGGGAGCTGTTTTTT; cdr3_aa: CVTRGQLNTGELFF
clone_size: NA; d_call: NA; j_call: TRBJ1-2; v_call: TRBV2; cdr3_nt: TGTGCCAGCAGTGAGGGGGGGTTTAGCGGCTACACCTTC; cdr3_aa: CASSEGGFSGYTF
clone_size: NA; d_call: TRBD1; j_call: TRBJ1-1; v_call: TRBV28; cdr3_nt: TGTGCCAGCAGAACAGGGGGCACTGAAGCTTTCTTT; cdr3_aa: CASRTGGTEAFF
clone_size: NA; d_call: TRBD1; j_call: TRBJ2-7; v_call: TRBV4-1; cdr3_nt: TGCGCCAGCAGCCAGGGCAGGGGGCCTTCCTACGAGCAGTACTTC; cdr3_aa: CASSQGRGPSYEQYF
clone_size: NA; d_call: NA; j_call: TRBJ2-1; v_call: TRBV30; cdr3_nt: TGTGCCTTAGGGAGCGCCTATGCCAATGAGCAGTTCTTC; cdr3_aa: CALGSAYANEQFF
clone_size: NA; d_call: NA; j_call: TRBJ1-5; v_call: TRBV6-1; cdr3_nt: TGTGCCAGCAGTGAAACACAGGGCGGATCGGCCCAGCATTTT; cdr3_aa: CASSETQGGSAQHF
clone_size: NA; d_call: TRBD2; j_call: TRBJ2-7; v_call: TRBV28; cdr3_nt: TGTGCCAGCAGTTTTACAGGGATACTAGCGGGAGGGCACGAGCAGTACTTC; cdr3_aa: CASSFTGILAGGHEQYF
clone_size: NA; d_call: NA; j_call: TRBJ1-3; v_call: TRBV28; cdr3_nt: TGTGCCAGCAGTTTAACAGGGTTCGAGGTAAACACCATATATTTT; cdr3_aa: CASSLTGFEVNTIYF
clone_size: few; d_call: TRBD1; j_call: TRBJ1-1; v_call: TRBV24-1; cdr3_nt: TGTGCCACCAGTGATTCAAAGGAATCGGGACAGGGGCTAAGCACTGAAGCTTTCTTT; cdr3_aa: CATSDSKESGQGLSTEAFF
clone_size: few; d_call: TRBD2; j_call: TRBJ2-2; v_call: TRBV7-9; cdr3_nt: TGTGCCAGCAGCTTAGCGGGGACTACACCCACCGGGGAGCTGTTTTTT; cdr3_aa: CASSLAGTTPTGELFF
clone_size: NA; d_call: NA; j_call: TRBJ1-1; v_call: TRBV28; cdr3_nt: TGTGCCAGCATCGGTGTCAACACTGAAGCTTTCTTT; cdr3_aa: CASIGVNTEAFF
clone_size: NA; d_call: TRBD1; j_call: TRBJ1-1; v_call: TRBV5-1; cdr3_nt: TGCGCCAGCAGCTTGGGGACAGGGACCACTGGAGGCACTGAAGCTTTCTTT; cdr3_aa: CASSLGTGTTGGTEAFF
clone_size: NA; d_call: NA; j_call: TRBJ1-3; v_call: TRBV5-6; cdr3_nt: TGTGCCAGCAGCTTGTCAGCCCGAGGATCAGGAAACACCATATATTTT; cdr3_aa: CASSLSARGSGNTIYF
clone_size: NA; d_call: TRBD1; j_call: TRBJ1-1; v_call: TRBV7-9; cdr3_nt: TGTGCCAGCAGTTCCACAACCGGGACAGTGGATGAAGCTTTCTTT; cdr3_aa: CASSSTTGTVDEAFF
clone_size: NA; d_call: TRBD2; j_call: TRBJ2-1; v_call: TRBV19; cdr3_nt: TGTGCCAGTAGTCTAGCGGGGGGGGCTTACAATGAGCAGTTCTTC; cdr3_aa: CASSLAGGAYNEQFF
clone_size: NA; d_call: TRBD1; j_call: TRBJ1-5; v_call: TRBV28; cdr3_nt: TGTGCCAGCACCTTAGGGTCGGGACAGGGGATAGCAAAGCCCCAGCATTTT; cdr3_aa: CASTLGSGQGIAKPQHF
clone_size: NA; d_call: TRBD1; j_call: TRBJ1-1; v_call: TRBV6-5; cdr3_nt: TGTGCCAGCAGAGTTACAGGGGGCACTGAAGCTTTCTTT; cdr3_aa: CASRVTGGTEAFF
clone_size: NA; d_call: TRBD1; j_call: TRBJ2-1; v_call: TRBV14; cdr3_nt: TGTGCCAGCAGCCAAAACAGGGGTCTAAACAATGAGCAGTTCTTC; cdr3_aa: CASSQNRGLNNEQFF
clone_size: NA; d_call: NA; j_call: TRBJ2-1; v_call: TRBV6-6; cdr3_nt: TGTGCCAGCAGAATGGGGGACTCTACTATAAATGAGCAGTTCTTC; cdr3_aa: CASRMGDSTINEQFF
clone_size: NA; d_call: NA; j_call: TRBJ2-7; v_call: TRBV4-1; cdr3_nt: TGCGCCAGCAGCCAAGATCCGGCGGTCTCCTACGAGCAGTACTTC; cdr3_aa: CASSQDPAVSYEQYF
clone_size: NA; d_call: NA; j_call: TRBJ1-2; v_call: TRBV20-1; cdr3_nt: TGCAGTGCTGCAGCCTCGGGAAGCTACACCTTC; cdr3_aa: CSAAASGSYTF
clone_size: NA; d_call: NA; j_call: TRBJ1-1; v_call: TRBV20-1; cdr3_nt: TGCAGTGCCAGTCCAGGGAATCTGGGTGAAGCTTTCTTT; cdr3_aa: CSASPGNLGEAFF
clone_size: NA; d_call: TRBD1; j_call: TRBJ1-4; v_call: TRBV5-1; cdr3_nt: TGCGCCAGCAGTTCCGGGACAGGGGATGAAAAACTGTTTTTT; cdr3_aa: CASSSGTGDEKLFF
clone_size: many; d_call: NA; j_call: TRBJ2-7; v_call: TRBV12-3/TRBV12-4; cdr3_nt: TGTGCCAGCAGTCCTTCCCCCTACGAGCAGTACTTC; cdr3_aa: CASSPSPYEQYF